This T cell receptor beta chain appears in the sequencing data of a study of cytomegalovirus exposure and HLA in healthy donors. Per germline, CDR1 KGHSH and CDR2 LQKENI. This CDR3 is built from 16 residues. Trimming removed 2 bases at V and 0 bases at J, with 11 bases between. Primers for the PCR totalled 60 Vbeta and 13 Jbeta. Repertoires were generated with immunoSEQ multiplex PCR, while TCRdb's copy carries only in-frame clones and drops some. The sample holds 100,000 to 130,000 clones, 81% seen once. This chain uses TRBV18 with TRBJ2-1, with a possible D match to TRBD2 (6 bases). Source material: PBMCs. This TCR came from a man aged 25-45 years in good health and CMV-seronegative. The chain's CDR3 is CASSPRDLSSYNEQFF. The CDR3 DNA reads as TGTGCCAGCTCACCAAGGGACTTGAGCTCCTACAATGAGCAGTTCTTC. The complete variable domain, with remaining parts taken from reference TRBV18 and TRBJ2-1, reads NAGVMQNPRHLVRRRGQEARLRCSPMKGHSHVYWYRQLPEEGLKFMVYLQKENIIDESGMPKERFSAEFPKEGPSILRIQQVVRGDSAAYFCASSPRDLSSYNEQFFGPGTRLTVL.